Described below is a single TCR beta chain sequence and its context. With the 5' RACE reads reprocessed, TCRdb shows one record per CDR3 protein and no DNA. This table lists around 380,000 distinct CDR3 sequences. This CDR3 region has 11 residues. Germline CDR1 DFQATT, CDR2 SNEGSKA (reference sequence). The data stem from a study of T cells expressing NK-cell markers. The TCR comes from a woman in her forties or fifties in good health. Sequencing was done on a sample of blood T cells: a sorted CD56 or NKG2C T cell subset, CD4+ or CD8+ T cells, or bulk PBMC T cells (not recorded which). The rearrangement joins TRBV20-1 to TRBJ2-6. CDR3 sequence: CSARLDSVLTF.